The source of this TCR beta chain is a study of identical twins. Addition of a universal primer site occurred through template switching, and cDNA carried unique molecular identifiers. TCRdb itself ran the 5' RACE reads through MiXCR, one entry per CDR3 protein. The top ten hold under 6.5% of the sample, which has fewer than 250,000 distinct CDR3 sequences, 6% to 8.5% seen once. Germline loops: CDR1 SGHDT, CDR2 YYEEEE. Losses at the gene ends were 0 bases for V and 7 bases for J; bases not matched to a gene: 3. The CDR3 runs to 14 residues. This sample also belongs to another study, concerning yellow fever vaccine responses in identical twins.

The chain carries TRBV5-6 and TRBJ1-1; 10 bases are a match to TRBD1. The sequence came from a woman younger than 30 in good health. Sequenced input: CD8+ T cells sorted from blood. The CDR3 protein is CASSLGQGAFEAFF. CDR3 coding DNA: TGTGCCAGCAGCTTGGGACAGGGGGCCTTTGAAGCTTTCTTT.